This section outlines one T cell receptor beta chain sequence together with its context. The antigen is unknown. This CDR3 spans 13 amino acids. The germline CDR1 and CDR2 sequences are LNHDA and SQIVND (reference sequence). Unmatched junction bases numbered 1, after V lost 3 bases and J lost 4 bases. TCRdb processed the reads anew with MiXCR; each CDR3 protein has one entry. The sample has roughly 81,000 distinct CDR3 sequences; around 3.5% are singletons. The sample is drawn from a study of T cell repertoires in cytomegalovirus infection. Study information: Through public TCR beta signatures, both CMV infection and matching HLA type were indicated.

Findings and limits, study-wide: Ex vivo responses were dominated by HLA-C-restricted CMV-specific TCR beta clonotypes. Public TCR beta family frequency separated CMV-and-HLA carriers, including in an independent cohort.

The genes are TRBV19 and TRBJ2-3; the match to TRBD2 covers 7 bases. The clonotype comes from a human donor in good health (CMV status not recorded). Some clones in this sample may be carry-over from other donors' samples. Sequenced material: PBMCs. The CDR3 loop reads CASSIGLADTQYF. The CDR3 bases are TGTGCCAGTAGTATTGGACTAGCAGATACGCAGTATTTT. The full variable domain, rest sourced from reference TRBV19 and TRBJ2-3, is DGGITQSPKYLFRKEGQNVTLSCEQNLNHDAMYWYRQDPGQGLRLIYYSQIVNDFQKGDIAEGYSVSREKKESFPLTVTSAQKNPTAFYLCASSIGLADTQYFGPGTRLTVL.